Following are 27 T cell receptor beta chains from one sample sequenced in a study of blood T cell repertoires in COVID-19 (dated by TCRdb to 2020 to 2022). Library creation used the immunoSEQ multiplex PCR assay. As stored in TCRdb, this immuneACCESS dataset retains in-frame rearrangements with V and J assigned. A fraction of the clones does not appear; measured against another copy, unresolved V genes explain less than half of the discrepancy, and the remainder lacks a known reason. The sample table shows some 140,000 clones, and approximately 79% are seen once. Roughly 3.6% of the sample lies in the top ten. Sequencing was done on a sample of peripheral blood. The source is a man aged 55-75 years with acute or convalescent COVID-19.

V gene TRBV30 combines with J gene TRBJ1-3; D remains unclear. The CDR3 extends over 12 amino acids. V lost 4 bases and J 0 bases, leaving 4 bases between the germline ends. Germline assignment: CDR1 GTSNPN and CDR2 SVGIG (reference sequence). This CDR3 reads CAWTFSGNTIYF. DNA of the CDR3: TGTGCCTGGACCTTCTCTGGAAACACCATATATTTT.

The V call is TRBV2, the J call TRBJ2-3; no definite D call. With 6 bases removed from V and 7 bases from J, the gap between germline ends came to 8 bases. There are 11 residues in the CDR3. CDR1 SNHLY and CDR2 FYNNEI come from the germline V gene. CDR3 in DNA: TGTGCCAGCAGCTTAGATAATACGCAGTATTTT. Its translation is CASSLDNTQYF.

A few counts support this clone. V and J are TRBV6-2 or TRBV6-3 and TRBJ1-4; the match to TRBD1 covers 7 bases. This CDR3 has 15 residues. Germline V CDR1 and CDR2: MNHEY, SVGEGT. V gave up 5 bases and J gave up 4 bases; unmatched junction bases: 7. For the CDR3, the DNA is TGTGCCAGCAGTCGACAGGGTCTGGATAATGAAAAACTGTTTTTT. Protein sequence: CASSRQGLDNEKLFF.

This clone was recorded once. The rearrangement links TRBV27 to TRBJ2-7; 9 bases align to TRBD2. The CDR3 totals 15 residues. The ends lost 4 bases at V and 2 bases at J; junction bases unmatched: 6. The germline V gene encodes CDR1 MNHEY and CDR2 SMNVEV (reference sequence). DNA of the CDR3: TGTGCCAGCAGTTATGCGGCGGGAGGGCCCTACGAGCAGTACTTC. It codes for CASSYAAGGPYEQYF.

This chain connects TRBV15 to TRBJ1-6; 7 bases map to TRBD1. This CDR3 comprises 16 residues. Trimming took 0 bases from V and 6 from J; bases not matched to a gene: 5. Germline CDR1 is LNHNV and CDR2 is YYDKDF (reference sequence). CDR3: CATSRETGQLNSPLHF. The CDR3 coding sequence is TGTGCCACCAGCAGAGAAACGGGACAGCTTAATTCACCCCTCCACTTT. The complete variable domain, with remaining parts taken from reference TRBV15 and TRBJ1-6, reads DAMVIQNPRYQVTQFGKPVTLSCSQTLNHNVMYWYQQKSSQAPKLLFHYYDKDFNNEADTPDNFQSRRPNTSFCFLDIRSPGLGDTAMYLCATSRETGQLNSPLHFGNGTRLTVT.

The J gene is TRBJ2-1, the V gene TRBV29-1; D is perhaps TRBD1 (5 bases). Germline V gene lookup returns CDR1 SQVTM and CDR2 ANQGSEA. The CDR3 is made up of 13 amino acids. Trimming took off 3 bases at V and 9 bases at J, with 15 bases between the two ends. CDR3 sequence reads: CSVDREERGEQFF. The CDR3 DNA reads TGCAGCGTTGACAGGGAAGAGAGAGGTGAGCAGTTCTTC.

V and J are TRBV19 and TRBJ2-7; 7 bases agree with TRBD1. The CDR3 is made up of 14 amino acids. CDR1 is LNHDA, CDR2 SQIVND, per germline (reference sequence). V was pared by 3 bases and J by 5 bases, with 7 bases of the junction left unmatched. The CDR3 sequence is CASSIRQGINEQYF. The DNA of the CDR3 is TGTGCCAGTAGTATCCGACAGGGAATCAACGAGCAGTACTTC.

The CDR3 bases are TGTGCCACCAGTGACACTGGGGGCAGGGCCCCCGGGGAGCTGTTTTTT. Residues: CATSDTGGRAPGELFF. This rearrangement joins TRBV24-1 to TRBJ2-2; possibly TRBD1 for D (6 bases). The V end lost 4 bases, the J end lost 6 bases, and 17 bases lay between the germline ends. The CDR3 totals 16 residues. Germline assignment: CDR1 KGHDR and CDR2 SFDVKD.

In its sample, this clone was seen a few times. This chain joins TRBV6-2 or TRBV6-3 and TRBJ2-2; TRBD1 matches at 7 bases. The trim removed 0 bases at V and 5 bases at J, leaving 6 bases unmatched. Germline V gene sequence: CDR1 MNHEY, CDR2 SVGEGT. CDR3 size: 16 residues. CDR3 residues: CASSYSGTVGTGELFF. For the CDR3, the DNA is TGTGCCAGCAGTTACTCGGGGACAGTCGGGACCGGGGAGCTGTTTTTT.

DNA for the CDR3: TGTGCCAGCAGAACGACAGGGATGGATGGCTACACCTTC. Translated: CASRTTGMDGYTF. The chain employs TRBV28 and TRBJ1-2; the match to TRBD1 covers 7 bases. J gave up 6 bases and V 6 bases, and 7 bases lay outside the gene matches. CDR1 is MDHEN, CDR2 SYDVKM, per germline. The CDR3 is 13 amino acids.

This clone was observed a single time. The rearrangement uses TRBV7-9 and TRBJ1-2; D is perhaps TRBD1 (6 bases). The V end lost 1 base, the J end lost 8 bases, and 8 bases lay between the germline ends. The CDR3 extends over 12 amino acids. Germline assignment: CDR1 SEHNR and CDR2 FQNEAQ (reference sequence). The CDR3 loop is CASSLDRVGYTF. For the CDR3, the DNA is TGTGCCAGCAGCTTAGACAGGGTCGGCTACACCTTC.

The gene calls are TRBV29-1 and TRBJ2-3, with 7 bases aligning to TRBD1. The CDR3 has 14 amino acids. The germline V gene encodes CDR1 SQVTM and CDR2 ANQGSEA. The V segment lost 6 bases and the J segment 2 bases; nucleotides outside the gene matches: 8. Written as DNA, the CDR3 is TGCAGCGTCCCGGGACAGCTTCTCACAGATACGCAGTATTTT. Translation gives CSVPGQLLTDTQYF.

This chain links TRBV7-2 with TRBJ2-2, with D maybe TRBD2 (6 bases). The germline V and J ends were trimmed by 4 bases and 7 bases, with 13 bases remaining between them. CDR1 and CDR2 from the germline V gene are SGHTA and FQGNSA. This CDR3 region has 14 residues. The CDR3 loop is CASSSIVGGGELFF. The CDR3 nucleotides are TGTGCCAGCAGCTCAATCGTGGGGGGCGGGGAGCTGTTTTTT.

This sequence joins TRBV4-2 and TRBJ2-3; 8 bases match TRBD2. Looked up from germline, CDR1 is LGHNA and CDR2 is YNFKEQ. J gave up 5 bases and V 4 bases, and 5 bases lay outside the gene matches. The CDR3 sequence is 14 residues long. Here the CDR3 DNA reads TGTGCCAGCAGCCGGCAGCGGGAGCAAGATACGCAGTATTTT. Translated, it gives CASSRQREQDTQYF.

V usage is TRBV5-1 and J usage is TRBJ2-7, with 9 bases lining up with TRBD2. Per germline, CDR1 SGHRS and CDR2 YFSETQ. V was clipped by 3 bases and J by 3 bases; unmatched bases: 10. The CDR3 covers 16 residues. The DNA for the CDR3 is TGCGCCAGCAGCTGGGGGTTGGGTAGCGGGAGCTACGAGCAGTACTTC. It translates to CASSWGLGSGSYEQYF. The variable domain in full, completed from reference TRBV5-1 and TRBJ2-7, reads KAGVTQTPRYLIKTRGQQVTLSCSPISGHRSVSWYQQTPGQGLQFLFEYFSETQRNKGNFPGRFSGRQFSNSRSEMNVSTLELGDSALYLCASSWGLGSGSYEQYFGPGTRLTVT.

In its sample, this clone was seen once. The J gene is TRBJ1-1, the V gene TRBV13; D may be TRBD1 (5 bases). This CDR3 has 13 residues. Germline V gene data show CDR1 as PRHDT and CDR2 as FYEKMQ (reference sequence). Trimming stripped 0 bases from V and 8 bases from J, with 10 bases between. CDR3 sequence: CASSLGPGSEAFF. The CDR3 DNA sequence: TGTGCCAGCAGCTTAGGCCCAGGGTCAGAAGCTTTCTTT.

CDR3 coding DNA: TGTGCCAGCAGAAGAAGACAGGAAACTGAAGCTTTCTTT. Translation: CASRRRQETEAFF. This chain joins TRBV6-5 and TRBJ1-1, with a weak D call TRBD1 (6 bases). V lost 6 bases and J 5 bases, leaving 13 bases between the germline ends. The CDR3 contains 13 residues. Germline loops: CDR1 MNHEY, CDR2 SVGAGI.

The chain couples TRBV28 to TRBJ1-6; TRBD1 is a possible D gene (6 bases). The CDR3 consists of 13 residues. The V gene's germline CDR1 is MDHEN and CDR2 SYDVKM. V lost 6 bases and J lost 5, with 8 bases in between. CDR3 region: CASRWTDNSPLHF. CDR3 coding DNA: TGTGCCAGCAGATGGACAGATAATTCACCCCTCCACTTT. Full variable domain (remainder filled in from reference TRBV28 and TRBJ1-6): DVKVTQSSRYLVKRTGEKVFLECVQDMDHENMFWYRQDPGLGLRLIYFSYDVKMKEKGDIPEGYSVSREKKERFSLILESASTNQTSMYLCASRWTDNSPLHFGNGTRLTVT.

The chain uses TRBV30 and TRBJ1-2; TRBD1 aligns across 7 bases. In germline, CDR1 is GTSNPN, CDR2 SVGIG (reference sequence). The CDR3 totals 11 residues. V shed 8 bases, J shed 0 bases, and the junction held 0 bases outside the gene matches. The CDR3 DNA reads TGTGCCCAGGGGGCTAACTATGGCTACACCTTC. Translation gives CAQGANYGYTF.

This chain uses TRBV18 with TRBJ1-2; 8 nucleotides align to TRBD1. The germline gives CDR1 KGHSH, CDR2 LQKENI. The CDR3 length is 14 residues. J lost 8 bases, V lost 2 bases, and 7 bases had no gene match. The CDR3 is CASSPANRGSGYTF. DNA for the CDR3: TGTGCCAGCTCACCAGCAAACAGGGGGTCAGGCTACACCTTC.

The genes are TRBV28 and TRBJ2-3, with 10 positions matching TRBD2. The CDR3 sequence is 17 residues long. Trimming at V came to 4 bases and at J to 4 bases, leaving 11 bases not matched to a gene. Germline CDR1 MDHEN, CDR2 SYDVKM. In DNA, the CDR3 is TGTGCCAGCAGTTCACTAGCGGGGAGGGGTGGCGCAGATACGCAGTATTTT. It codes for CASSSLAGRGGADTQYF.

The J gene is TRBJ1-2, the V gene TRBV18, with 10 nucleotides matching TRBD1. CDR3 length: 14 amino acids. The germline V gene encodes CDR1 KGHSH and CDR2 LQKENI. V trimming: 2 bases; J trimming: 4 bases; junction bases outside the gene matches: 1. In nucleotides, the CDR3 is TGTGCCAGCTCACCAGACAGGGGGCTCTATGGCTACACCTTC. It yields the protein CASSPDRGLYGYTF.

The chain is built from TRBV18 and TRBJ2-7; tentative D call: TRBD2 (6 bases). The germline CDR1 and CDR2 sequences are KGHSH and LQKENI. With 2 bases removed from V and 3 bases from J, the gap between germline ends came to 11 bases. The CDR3 has 14 amino acids. CDR3 loop: CASSPGGDFYEQYF. DNA of the CDR3: TGTGCCAGCTCACCAGGAGGGGACTTCTACGAGCAGTACTTC.

This rearrangement joins TRBV4-1 to TRBJ1-1, with TRBD1 identical over 8 bases. Germline lookup yields CDR1 MGHRA and CDR2 YSYEKL. This CDR3 has 15 amino acids. The trim removed 5 bases at V and 4 bases at J, leaving 9 bases unmatched. This CDR3 is CASSEAGGSVTEAFF. The CDR3 DNA reads TGCGCCAGCAGCGAGGCAGGGGGCTCCGTCACTGAAGCTTTCTTT.

The chain is built from TRBV3-1 (or the pseudogene TRBV3-2) and TRBJ1-1, with 10 positions matching TRBD1. Germline V lookup: CDR1 LGHDT, CDR2 YNNKEL (reference sequence). This CDR3 contains 14 residues. The junction had 6 bases not matched to a gene; V was cut back by 4 bases and J by 7 bases. The CDR3 here is CASSPGQGVVEAFF. In nucleotides, the CDR3 is TGTGCCAGCAGCCCCGGACAGGGGGTAGTTGAAGCTTTCTTT.

This clone appeared once. The gene calls are TRBV3-1 (or the pseudogene TRBV3-2) and TRBJ1-1, with 11 bases fitting TRBD1. This CDR3 has 15 residues. Germline V gene sequence: CDR1 LGHDT, CDR2 YNNKEL (reference sequence). The J segment lost 5 bases and the V segment lost 1 base, leaving 3 bases of the junction unmatched. The DNA for the CDR3 is TGTGCCAGCAGCCAAGCCGGGACAGGGGGAACTGAAGCTTTCTTT. Translating it yields CASSQAGTGGTEAFF.

The J gene is TRBJ1-4, the V gene TRBV29-1; TRBD1 matches at 9 bases. V was clipped by 7 bases and J by 8 bases; unmatched bases: 5. Germline loops: CDR1 SQVTM, CDR2 ANQGSEA. The CDR3 loop spans 12 amino acids. CDR3 nucleotides: TGCAGCGGTTGGACAGGGGACGAAAAACTGTTTTTT. It encodes CSGWTGDEKLFF.